This passage covers 19 T cell receptor beta chains from one sample sequenced in a study of cytomegalovirus exposure and HLA in healthy donors. Vbeta (60) and Jbeta (13) primers were used in the PCR. The method was immunoSEQ multiplex PCR; TCRdb's version includes in-frame clones alone and lacks a portion of them. The profile covers under 200,000 clones, with less than 85% appearing a single time and more than 5.5% taken by the ten largest. Sequencing input: PBMCs. The receptors shown here come from a man aged 40-55 years in good health and CMV-seronegative.

This clone was seen more than once but under ten times. This chain links TRBV5-1 with TRBJ2-7; the match to TRBD2 covers 13 bases. There are 15 residues in the CDR3. Unmatched junction bases numbered 5, after V lost 4 bases and J lost 4 bases. CDR1 and CDR2 from the germline V gene are SGHRS and YFSETQ. CDR3 DNA sequence: TGCGCCAGCAGCCAAGGGACTAGCGGGGATTACGAGCAGTACTTC. It encodes CASSQGTSGDYEQYF. Drawing the rest from reference TRBV5-1 and TRBJ2-7, the complete variable domain is KAGVTQTPRYLIKTRGQQVTLSCSPISGHRSVSWYQQTPGQGLQFLFEYFSETQRNKGNFPGRFSGRQFSNSRSEMNVSTLELGDSALYLCASSQGTSGDYEQYFGPGTRLTVT.

This CDR3 is CAISVPGGNEQYF. The CDR3 DNA is TGTGCCATCAGTGTACCAGGGGGGAACGAGCAGTACTTC. The chain carries TRBV10-3 and TRBJ2-7; D may be TRBD1 (7 bases). The CDR3 covers 13 residues. Trimming pared 4 bases from V and 5 bases from J, leaving 12 bases between. CDR1 is ENHRY and CDR2 is SYGVKD in the germline V gene.

This chain uses TRBV4-1 with TRBJ2-1; the match to TRBD2 covers 9 bases. Germline-derived CDR1 and CDR2 are MGHRA and YSYEKL. V trimming: 0 bases; J trimming: 8 bases; junction bases outside the gene matches: 11. The CDR3 runs to 17 residues. CDR3 DNA sequence: TGCGCCAGCAGCCAAGAATCGGCTAGCGGGAATGTCGATGAGCAGTTCTTC. Its protein is CASSQESASGNVDEQFF.

This sequence joins TRBV18 and TRBJ1-1, with a weak D call TRBD1 (5 bases). The germline V and J ends were trimmed by 4 bases and 5 bases, with 14 bases remaining between them. The length of the CDR3 is 14 residues. Germline CDR1 reads KGHSH; CDR2 reads LQKENI. CDR3 DNA: TGTGCCAGCTCACAATCGGGTGGGGGGACTGAAGCTTTCTTT. It specifies CASSQSGGGTEAFF.

The rearrangement links TRBV10-3 to TRBJ2-7, with no clear D. The CDR3 is 11 residues long. CDR1 is ENHRY, CDR2 SYGVKD, per germline. Trimming shortened V by 6 bases and J by 6 bases, and 9 bases separated the two germline ends. In DNA, the CDR3 is TGTGCCATCAGGTCGGGTATCGAGCAGTACTTC. It encodes CAIRSGIEQYF.

This clone was detected once. The identical CDR3 is also encoded by other nucleotide sequences in the sample. V gene TRBV6-6 combines with J gene TRBJ1-2; D is possibly TRBD1 (5 bases). From germline, CDR1 is MNHNY and CDR2 SVGAGI (reference sequence). Trimming cost V 4 bases and J 4 bases, with 19 bases left between them. The CDR3 runs to 16 residues. Here the CDR3 DNA reads TGTGCCAGCAGTTTGGGAATCCAGGGATCTTCCTATGGCTACACCTTC. Its translation is CASSLGIQGSSYGYTF.

This clone occurred a few times. The chain carries TRBV25-1 and TRBJ2-3; 8 positions agree with TRBD2. The germline CDR1 and CDR2 sequences are MGHDK and SYGVNS. The CDR3 has 14 amino acids. V gave up 5 bases and J gave up 1 base; unmatched junction bases: 2. The CDR3, as DNA: TGTGCCAGCAGTCGTAGCGGGGGCACAGATACGCAGTATTTT. Amino acids: CASSRSGGTDTQYF.

The V and J genes are TRBV7-2 and TRBJ2-3, with 8 bases aligning to TRBD2. Trimming took 5 bases from V and 6 from J; bases not matched to a gene: 4. The CDR3 runs 13 residues. Per germline, CDR1 SGHTA and CDR2 FQGNSA. The CDR3 region is CASSPGGADTQYF. CDR3 bases: TGTGCCAGCAGCCCCGGGGGGGCCGATACGCAGTATTTT.

This clone turned up a few times. The chain uses TRBV5-1 and TRBJ2-3; D remains unclear. Trimming cost V 0 bases and J 0 bases, with 11 bases left between them. The germline gives CDR1 SGHRS, CDR2 YFSETQ. The length of the CDR3 is 16 residues. The CDR3 bases are TGCGCCAGCAGCTTGGGTAACGGTCCTAGCACAGATACGCAGTATTTT. Its translation: CASSLGNGPSTDTQYF.

The J gene is TRBJ2-5, the V gene TRBV21-1; the listed D gene, TRBD1, was not tested against the DNA. TRBV21-1 is assigned pseudogene status. The CDR3 contains 14 residues. The CDR3, as DNA: TGTGCCAGCAGCAAAGATGGGCGATCGGAGACCCAGTACTTC. The encoded protein is CASSKDGRSETQYF.

J is TRBJ1-2 and V is TRBV5-1; perhaps TRBD1 as D (6 bases). Trimming stripped 4 bases from V and 11 bases from J, with 12 bases between. The germline V gene has CDR1 SGHRS and CDR2 YFSETQ. This CDR3 region has 11 residues. CDR3 in DNA: TGCGCCAGCAGCGCCGACAGGACTTACACCTTC. It codes for CASSADRTYTF.

The CDR3 nucleotides are TGTGCCAGCAGCGTAGGGGGGGAAGGAAACACCATATATTTT. Its translation is CASSVGGEGNTIYF. The chain joins TRBV9 to TRBJ1-3, with D tentatively TRBD1 (5 bases). CDR1 and CDR2 (germline): SGDLS, YYNGEE. V was pared by 0 bases and J by 4 bases, with 8 bases between. The CDR3 length is 14 residues.

This chain connects TRBV6-1 to TRBJ2-3; D gene ambiguous. The CDR3 runs 15 residues. CDR1 MNHNS and CDR2 SASEGT come from the germline V gene. V lost 6 bases and J lost 2, with 15 bases in between. In nucleotides, the CDR3 is TGTGCCAGCAGACACCCCCCCTCCCTCACAGATACGCAGTATTTT. It is translated as CASRHPPSLTDTQYF.

The V and J genes are TRBV19 and TRBJ1-2, with TRBD1 identical over 8 bases. V trimming: 4 bases; J trimming: 1 base; junction bases outside the gene matches: 11. The CDR3 has 17 amino acids. Looked up from germline, CDR1 is LNHDA and CDR2 is SQIVND (reference sequence). CDR3 residues: CASSRGGQATYNYGYTF. The DNA for the CDR3 is TGTGCCAGTAGTAGGGGGGGACAGGCGACTTATAACTATGGCTACACCTTC. The variable domain in full, completed from reference TRBV19 and TRBJ1-2, reads DGGITQSPKYLFRKEGQNVTLSCEQNLNHDAMYWYRQDPGQGLRLIYYSQIVNDFQKGDIAEGYSVSREKKESFPLTVTSAQKNPTAFYLCASSRGGQATYNYGYTFGSGTRLTVV.

The chain carries TRBV7-2 and TRBJ2-7, with 7 nucleotides matching TRBD1. Germline CDR1 SGHTA, CDR2 FQGNSA. The V gene end was trimmed by 5 bases and the J gene end by 0 bases; junction bases not matched to a gene: 7. The CDR3 runs to 15 residues. The CDR3 sequence: CASSPGDRSSYEQYF. The CDR3 nucleotides read TGTGCCAGCAGCCCCGGGGACAGAAGCTCCTACGAGCAGTACTTC. Complete variable domain (other parts from reference TRBV7-2 and TRBJ2-7): GAGVSQSPSNKVTEKGKDVELRCDPISGHTALYWYRQSLGQGLEFLIYFQGNSAPDKSGLPSDRFSAERTGGSVSTLTIQRTQQEDSAVYLCASSPGDRSSYEQYFGPGTRLTVT.

The rearrangement joins TRBV5-4 to TRBJ2-1; D may be TRBD1 (6 bases). V was trimmed by 0 bases and J by 7 bases, leaving 17 bases between them. This CDR3 region has 16 residues. Per germline, CDR1 SGHNT and CDR2 YYREEE (reference sequence). Here the CDR3 DNA reads TGTGCCAGCAGCTTGGACACAGGGCCCCTAGGGAATGAGCAGTTCTTC. This sequence encodes CASSLDTGPLGNEQFF.

This clone was seen only a few times. The chain recombines TRBV9 with TRBJ1-5, with D perhaps TRBD1 (5 bases). The CDR3 is 13 residues long. Germline V CDR1 and CDR2: SGDLS, YYNGEE. Trimming stripped 4 bases from V and 5 bases from J, with 10 bases between. CDR3 region: CASSPDRDQPQHF. CDR3 coding DNA: TGTGCCAGCAGCCCCGACAGAGATCAGCCCCAGCATTTT.

The V call is TRBV27, the J call TRBJ1-1, with a tentative D call TRBD1 (5 bases). Germline CDR1 is MNHEY and CDR2 is SMNVEV (reference sequence). CDR3 length equals 15 residues. V lost 6 bases to trimming and J lost 4 bases, with 18 bases between them. The CDR3 region is CASSALLGQVTEAFF. CDR3 nucleotides: TGTGCCAGCAGCGCCCTTCTGGGGCAGGTCACTGAAGCTTTCTTT.

This chain joins TRBV6-1 and TRBJ1-5; D is perhaps TRBD1 (5 bases). The V gene lost 7 bases and the J gene lost 3 bases, with 16 bases spanning the gap. The CDR3 consists of 15 residues. Germline V gene lookup returns CDR1 MNHNS and CDR2 SASEGT. CDR3 in amino acids: CASTSPGGTNQPQHF. The CDR3 DNA reads as TGTGCCAGCACGAGCCCTGGGGGGACCAATCAGCCCCAGCATTTT.